This T cell receptor (beta chain) was sequenced for a study of cytomegalovirus exposure and HLA in healthy donors. The study, taken as a whole, reports: Available immune exposure information covered CMV serostatus only. The analysis excluded some indistinguishable V segments, including TRBV6-2 and TRBV6-3.

PCR primers comprised 60 Vbeta and 13 Jbeta primers. Some clones are missing from TCRdb's copy, which holds only in-frame ones; the method was immunoSEQ multiplex PCR. The sample contains some 90,000 clones, about 81% of which appear only once. The J segment lost 2 bases and the V segment lost 4 bases, leaving 13 bases of the junction unmatched. From germline, CDR1 is SGHTA and CDR2 FQGNSA. There are 18 residues in the CDR3. Comment on this clone: The antigen is undetermined.

J is TRBJ2-1 and V is TRBV7-2; 8 bases are shared with TRBD2. This clonotype was sampled from a man aged 40-55 years in good health and CMV-seronegative. Specimen: PBMCs. CDR3: CASSSKVRGGTPYNEQFF. The CDR3 nucleotides read TGTGCCAGCAGCTCAAAGGTGCGCGGGGGGACCCCCTACAATGAGCAGTTCTTC.